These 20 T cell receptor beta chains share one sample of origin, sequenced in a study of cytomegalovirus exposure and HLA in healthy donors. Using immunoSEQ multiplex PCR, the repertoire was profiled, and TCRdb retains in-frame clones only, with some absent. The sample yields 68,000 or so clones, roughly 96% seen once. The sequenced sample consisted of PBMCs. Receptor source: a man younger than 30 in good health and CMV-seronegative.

The CDR3 region is CASSLDRGSNGELFF. CDR3 coding DNA: TGCGCCAGCAGCCTTGACAGGGGTTCCAACGGGGAGCTGTTTTTT. The J gene is TRBJ2-2, the V gene TRBV5-1; 8 nucleotides align to TRBD1. The CDR3 loop spans 15 amino acids. From germline, CDR1 is SGHRS and CDR2 YFSETQ. The V gene end was trimmed by 4 bases and the J gene end by 7 bases; junction bases not matched to a gene: 9.

The CDR3 sequence is CASSPTGRRYGYTF. In nucleotides, the CDR3 is TGTGCCAGCAGTCCCACGGGGAGAAGATATGGCTACACCTTC. This chain uses TRBV6-5 with TRBJ1-2; no reliable D call. The V gene's germline CDR1 is MNHEY and CDR2 SVGAGI. CDR3 size: 14 residues. Trimming stripped 5 bases from V and 5 bases from J, with 15 bases between.

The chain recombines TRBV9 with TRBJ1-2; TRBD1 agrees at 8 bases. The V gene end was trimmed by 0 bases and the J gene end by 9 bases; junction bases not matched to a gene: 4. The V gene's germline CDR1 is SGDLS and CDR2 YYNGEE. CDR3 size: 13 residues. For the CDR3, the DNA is TGTGCCAGCAGCGTAGGGACAGGGATACGCTACACCTTC. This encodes CASSVGTGIRYTF.

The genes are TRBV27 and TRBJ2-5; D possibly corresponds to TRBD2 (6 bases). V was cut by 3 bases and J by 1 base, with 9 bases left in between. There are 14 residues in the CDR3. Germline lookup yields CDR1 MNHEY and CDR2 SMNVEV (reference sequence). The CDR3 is CASSLLGGQETQYF. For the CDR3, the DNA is TGTGCCAGCAGTTTGTTGGGGGGCCAAGAGACCCAGTACTTC.

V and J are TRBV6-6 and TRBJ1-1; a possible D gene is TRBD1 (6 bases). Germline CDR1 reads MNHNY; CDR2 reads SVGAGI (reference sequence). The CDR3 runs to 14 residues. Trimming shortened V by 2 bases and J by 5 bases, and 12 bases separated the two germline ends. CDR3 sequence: CASSYDRTWTEAFF. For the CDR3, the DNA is TGTGCCAGCAGTTACGACAGGACTTGGACTGAAGCTTTCTTT.

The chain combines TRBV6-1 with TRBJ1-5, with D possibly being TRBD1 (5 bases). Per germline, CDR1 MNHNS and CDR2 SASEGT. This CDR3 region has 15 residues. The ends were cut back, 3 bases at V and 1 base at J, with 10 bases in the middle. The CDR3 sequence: CASSDQGLSNQPQHF. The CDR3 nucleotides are TGTGCCAGCAGTGATCAGGGTTTGAGCAATCAGCCCCAGCATTTT.

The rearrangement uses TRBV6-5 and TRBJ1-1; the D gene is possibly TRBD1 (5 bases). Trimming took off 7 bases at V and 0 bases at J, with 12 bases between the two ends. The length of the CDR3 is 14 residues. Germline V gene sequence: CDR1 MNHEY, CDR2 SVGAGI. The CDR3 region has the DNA TGTGCCAGCACTCCTGGAGGGGTGAACACTGAAGCTTTCTTT. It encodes CASTPGGVNTEAFF.

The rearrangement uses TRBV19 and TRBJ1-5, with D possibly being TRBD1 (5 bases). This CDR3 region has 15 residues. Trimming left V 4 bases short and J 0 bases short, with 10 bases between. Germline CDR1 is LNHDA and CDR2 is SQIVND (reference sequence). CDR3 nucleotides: TGTGCCAGTAGTAGGGGCCGCTATAGCAATCAGCCCCAGCATTTT. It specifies CASSRGRYSNQPQHF.

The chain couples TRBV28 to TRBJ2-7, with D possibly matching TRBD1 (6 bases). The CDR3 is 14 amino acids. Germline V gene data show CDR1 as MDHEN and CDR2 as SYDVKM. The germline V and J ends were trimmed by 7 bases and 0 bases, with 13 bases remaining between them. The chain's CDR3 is CASNQGPSSYEQYF. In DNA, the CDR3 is TGTGCCAGCAACCAGGGGCCGAGCTCCTACGAGCAGTACTTC.

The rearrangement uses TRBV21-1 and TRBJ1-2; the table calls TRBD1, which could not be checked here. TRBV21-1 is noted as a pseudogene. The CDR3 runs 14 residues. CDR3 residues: CASSKGAGYYGYTF. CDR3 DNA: TGTGCCAGCAGCAAAGGGGCAGGTTACTATGGCTACACCTTC.

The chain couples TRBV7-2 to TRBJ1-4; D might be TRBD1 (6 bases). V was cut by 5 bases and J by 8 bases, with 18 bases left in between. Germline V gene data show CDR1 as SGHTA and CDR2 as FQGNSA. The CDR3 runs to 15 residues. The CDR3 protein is CASSLGGGYREKLFF. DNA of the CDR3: TGTGCCAGCAGCCTAGGGGGAGGTTATCGGGAAAAACTGTTTTTT.

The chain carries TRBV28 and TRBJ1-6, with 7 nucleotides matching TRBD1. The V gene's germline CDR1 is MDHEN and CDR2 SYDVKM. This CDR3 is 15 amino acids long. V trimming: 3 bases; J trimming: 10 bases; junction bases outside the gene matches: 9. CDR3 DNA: TGTGCCAGCAGTTTGGCGACAGGGTCGGTATCACCCCTCCACTTT. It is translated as CASSLATGSVSPLHF.

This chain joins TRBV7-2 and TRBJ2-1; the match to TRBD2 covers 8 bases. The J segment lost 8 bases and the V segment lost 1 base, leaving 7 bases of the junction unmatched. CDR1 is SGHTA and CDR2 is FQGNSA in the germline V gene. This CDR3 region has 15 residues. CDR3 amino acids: CASSLGGLGADEQFF. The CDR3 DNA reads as TGTGCCAGCAGCTTAGGGGGACTAGGGGCCGATGAGCAGTTCTTC.

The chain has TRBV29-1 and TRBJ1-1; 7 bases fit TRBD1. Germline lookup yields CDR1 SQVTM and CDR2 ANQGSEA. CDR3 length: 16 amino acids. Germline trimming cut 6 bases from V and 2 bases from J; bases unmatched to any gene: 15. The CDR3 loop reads CSVARAGGATNTEAFF. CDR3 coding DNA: TGCAGCGTGGCACGGGCAGGGGGTGCGACCAACACTGAAGCTTTCTTT. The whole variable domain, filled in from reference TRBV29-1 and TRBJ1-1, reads SAVISQKPSRDICQRGTSLTIQCQVDSQVTMMFWYRQQPGQSLTLIATANQGSEATYESGFVIDKFPISRPNLTFSTLTVSNMSPEDSSIYLCSVARAGGATNTEAFFGQGTRLTVV.

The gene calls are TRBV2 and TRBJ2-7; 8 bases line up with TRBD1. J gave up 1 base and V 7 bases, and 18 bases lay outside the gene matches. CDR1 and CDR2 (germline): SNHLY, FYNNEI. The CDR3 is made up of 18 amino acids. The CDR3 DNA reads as TGTGCCAGCACCTCGGGGGACAGGCCCTTTCCTTCTTCCTACGAGCAGTACTTC. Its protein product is CASTSGDRPFPSSYEQYF.

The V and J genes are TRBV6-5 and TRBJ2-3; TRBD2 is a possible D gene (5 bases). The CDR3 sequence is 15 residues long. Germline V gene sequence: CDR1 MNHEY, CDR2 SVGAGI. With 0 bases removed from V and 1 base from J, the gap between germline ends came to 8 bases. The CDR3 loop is CASSYSERRTDTQYF. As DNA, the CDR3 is TGTGCCAGCAGTTACTCAGAGCGGCGCACAGATACGCAGTATTTT.

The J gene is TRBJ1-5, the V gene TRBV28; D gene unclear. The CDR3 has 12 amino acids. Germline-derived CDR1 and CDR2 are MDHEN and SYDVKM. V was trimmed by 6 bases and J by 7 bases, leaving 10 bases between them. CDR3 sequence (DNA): TGTGCCAGCAGGCAGGAGGGCCAGCCCCAGCATTTT. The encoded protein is CASRQEGQPQHF.

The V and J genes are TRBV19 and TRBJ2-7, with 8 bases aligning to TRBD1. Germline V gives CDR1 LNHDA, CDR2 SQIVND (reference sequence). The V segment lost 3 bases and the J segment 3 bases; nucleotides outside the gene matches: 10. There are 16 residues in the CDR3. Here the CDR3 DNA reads TGTGCCAGTAGTATTTGGGGCGGACAGGGTGGCTACGAGCAGTACTTC. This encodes CASSIWGGQGGYEQYF.

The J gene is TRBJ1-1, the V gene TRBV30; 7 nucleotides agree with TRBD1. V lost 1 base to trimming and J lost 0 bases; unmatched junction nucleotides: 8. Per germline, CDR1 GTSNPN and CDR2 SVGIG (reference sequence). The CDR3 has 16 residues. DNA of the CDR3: TGTGCCTGGAGTGGACAGGGCGGAGGCATGAACACTGAAGCTTTCTTT. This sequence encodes CAWSGQGGGMNTEAFF.

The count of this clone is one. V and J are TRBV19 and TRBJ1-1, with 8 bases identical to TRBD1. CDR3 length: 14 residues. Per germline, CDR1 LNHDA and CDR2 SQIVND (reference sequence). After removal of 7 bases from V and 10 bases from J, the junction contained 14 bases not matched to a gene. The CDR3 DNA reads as TGTGCCAGTACGGACCAGGGGGCGCGGGATCGAGCTTTCTTT. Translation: CASTDQGARDRAFF.